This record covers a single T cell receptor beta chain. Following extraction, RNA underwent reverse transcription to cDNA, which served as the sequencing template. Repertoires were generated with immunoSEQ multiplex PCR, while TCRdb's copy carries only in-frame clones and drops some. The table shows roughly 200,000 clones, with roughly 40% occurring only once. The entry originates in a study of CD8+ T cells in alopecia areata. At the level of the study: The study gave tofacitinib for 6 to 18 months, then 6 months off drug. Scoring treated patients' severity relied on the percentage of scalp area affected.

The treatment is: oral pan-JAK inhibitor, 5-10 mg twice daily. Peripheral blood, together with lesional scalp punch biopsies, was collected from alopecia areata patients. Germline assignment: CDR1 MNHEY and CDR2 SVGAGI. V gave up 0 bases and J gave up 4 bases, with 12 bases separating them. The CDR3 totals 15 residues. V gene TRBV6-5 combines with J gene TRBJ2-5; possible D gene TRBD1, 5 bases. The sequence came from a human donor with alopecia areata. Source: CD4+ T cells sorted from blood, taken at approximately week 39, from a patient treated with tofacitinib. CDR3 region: CASSYSPTRAETQYF. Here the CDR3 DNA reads TGTGCCAGCAGTTACTCCCCCACCAGGGCAGAGACCCAGTACTTC.